The TCR beta chain described here comes from a study of blood T cell repertoires in COVID-19. Clones were sequenced by immunoSEQ multiplex PCR, and TCRdb holds only the in-frame ones, with some missing. The sample records about 500,000 clones, about nine tenths being singletons. Germline V gives CDR1 SGHNT, CDR2 YYREEE (reference sequence). The CDR3 contains 15 residues. Between the trimmed V and J ends, which lost 2 bases and 1 base, there was a span of 12 bases. The receptor's source is a woman aged 18-29 years who had recovered from COVID-19. Source material: PBMCs or T cells enriched from blood (not recorded which). The chain carries TRBV5-4 and TRBJ1-1; D is ambiguous. The CDR3, as DNA: TGTGCCAGCAGCTTAAAAGCGGGTAAGAACACTGAAGCTTTCTTT. Translating it yields CASSLKAGKNTEAFF. The full variable domain, completed using reference TRBV5-4 and TRBJ1-1, is ETGVTQSPTHLIKTRGQQVTLRCSSQSGHNTVSWYQQALGQGPQFIFQYYREEENGRGNFPPRFSGLQFPNYSSELNVNALELDDSALYLCASSLKAGKNTEAFFGQGTRLTVV.